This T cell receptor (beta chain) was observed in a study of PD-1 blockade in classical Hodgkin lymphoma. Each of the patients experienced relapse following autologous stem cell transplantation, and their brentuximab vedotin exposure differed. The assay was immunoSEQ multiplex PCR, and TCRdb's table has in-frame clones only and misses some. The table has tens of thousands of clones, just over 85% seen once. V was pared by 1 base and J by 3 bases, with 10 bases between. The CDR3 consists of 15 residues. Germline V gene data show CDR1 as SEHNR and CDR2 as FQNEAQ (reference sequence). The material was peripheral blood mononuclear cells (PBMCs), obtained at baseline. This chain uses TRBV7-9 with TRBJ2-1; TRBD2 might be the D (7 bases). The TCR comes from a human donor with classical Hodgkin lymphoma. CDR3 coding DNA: TGTGCCAGCAGCTTAGAGGGGGGGCTCTACAATGAGCAGTTCTTC. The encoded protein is CASSLEGGLYNEQFF.